The 32 T cell receptor beta chains below all came from one sample that was sequenced in a study of blood T cell repertoires in COVID-19 (TCRdb year 2020). Preparation of the library involved the immunoSEQ multiplex PCR assay. The immuneACCESS repertoire file appears here via TCRdb, limited to in-frame rearrangements. These files lack a portion of the clones; in checked studies, under half of the deficit traces to unresolved V genes, and the cause of the others is not known. The sample yields over 110,000 clones; about four fifths were counted once. The leading ten clones occupy approximately 3.5% of the sample. The sequencing sample was made of peripheral blood. The receptors stem from a man between 65 and 80 years old who had recovered from COVID-19.

The chain employs TRBV2 and TRBJ2-3; tentative D call: TRBD1 (5 bases). Germline V gives CDR1 SNHLY, CDR2 FYNNEI. Deletions cut 7 bases from V and 5 bases from J, with 13 bases between. This CDR3 has 13 residues. CDR3 sequence: CASKGSDRDTQYF. The CDR3 coding sequence is TGTGCCAGCAAGGGCTCTGACAGAGATACGCAGTATTTT.

The chain uses TRBV5-1 and TRBJ2-5; weak D call: TRBD2 (5 bases). V was clipped by 5 bases and J by 3 bases, with 11 bases between them. This CDR3 is built from 13 residues. Germline loops: CDR1 SGHRS, CDR2 YFSETQ. The CDR3 is CASSYSVEETQYF. In DNA, the CDR3 is TGCGCCAGCAGTTATAGCGTAGAAGAGACCCAGTACTTC.

The CDR3 bases are TGTGCCAGCAGCTTGGGACTAGCGGGAGGCTTATACGAGCAGTACTTC. The encoded protein is CASSLGLAGGLYEQYF. The chain uses TRBV7-2 and TRBJ2-7, with 15 positions matching TRBD2. V lost 3 bases, J lost 4 bases, and 4 bases stayed unmatched. In germline, CDR1 is SGHTA, CDR2 FQGNSA. This CDR3 comprises 16 residues.

This clone was counted once. J is TRBJ1-6 and V is TRBV2; perhaps TRBD1 as D (6 bases). Germline CDR1 is SNHLY and CDR2 is FYNNEI. The length of the CDR3 is 16 residues. V lost 6 bases and J lost 5, with 17 bases in between. CDR3: CASRVRGSRDNSPLHF. The CDR3 DNA reads TGTGCCAGCAGGGTCAGGGGCTCTCGTGATAATTCACCCCTCCACTTT.

The chain carries TRBV5-6 and TRBJ2-1, with 7 nucleotides matching TRBD2. This CDR3 spans 15 amino acids. Germline CDR1 and CDR2: SGHDT and YYEEEE. V lost 2 bases, J lost 6 bases, and 8 bases stayed unmatched. In DNA form, the CDR3 reads TGTGCCAGCAGCTTAGCGGGGCTCATGTCCAATGAGCAGTTCTTC. It yields the protein CASSLAGLMSNEQFF. Together with reference TRBV5-6 and TRBJ2-1, the CDR3 gives the full variable domain: DAGVTQSPTHLIKTRGQQVTLRCSPKSGHDTVSWYQQALGQGPQFIFQYYEEEERQRGNFPDRFSGHQFPNYSSELNVNALLLGDSALYLCASSLAGLMSNEQFFGPGTRLTVL.

CDR3 sequence: CATSRDQQGSDTEAFF. In nucleotides, the CDR3 is TGTGCCACCAGCAGAGATCAGCAGGGGTCGGACACTGAAGCTTTCTTT. The V gene is TRBV15, the J gene TRBJ1-1; TRBD1 might be the D (6 bases). Deletions cut 0 bases from V and 3 bases from J, with 14 bases between. Germline CDR1 and CDR2: LNHNV and YYDKDF (reference sequence). CDR3 size: 16 residues.

The rearrangement links TRBV5-6 to TRBJ2-3; 8 nucleotides line up with TRBD2. Germline CDR1 is SGHDT and CDR2 is YYEEEE. The CDR3 totals 14 residues. V was pared by 0 bases and J by 4 bases, with 1 base of the junction left unmatched. CDR3 residues: CASSLAGGPDTQYF. The CDR3 nucleotides read TGTGCCAGCAGCTTGGCGGGAGGGCCAGATACGCAGTATTTT. The full variable domain, in which reference TRBV5-6 and TRBJ2-3 provide the parts outside the CDR3, is DAGVTQSPTHLIKTRGQQVTLRCSPKSGHDTVSWYQQALGQGPQFIFQYYEEEERQRGNFPDRFSGHQFPNYSSELNVNALLLGDSALYLCASSLAGGPDTQYFGPGTRLTVL.

This rearrangement joins TRBV6-7 to TRBJ1-1, with D hard to call. TRBV6-7 is an ORF, and what it does is uncertain. The CDR3 is made up of 14 amino acids. The V end was cut by 4 bases, the J end by 8 bases, with 17 bases between. CDR3 DNA: TGTGCCAGCAGTTTCCCAGTGGAGGGTCAAGAAGCTTTCTTT. Its translation is CASSFPVEGQEAFF.

V is TRBV24-1 and J is TRBJ2-1; D not certain. CDR3 length: 17 residues. V was trimmed by 4 bases and J by 0 bases, leaving 15 bases between them. Per the germline V gene, CDR1 is KGHDR and CDR2 is SFDVKD. CDR3 sequence: CATSDSRPESSYNEQFF. Here the CDR3 DNA reads TGTGCCACCAGTGACTCCCGACCGGAGAGCTCCTACAATGAGCAGTTCTTC.

This rearrangement joins TRBV18 to TRBJ1-5; 9 bases are shared with TRBD1. The CDR3 has 15 residues. Germline lookup yields CDR1 KGHSH and CDR2 LQKENI. V gave up 5 bases and J gave up 4 bases; unmatched junction bases: 6. CDR3 protein: CASSKGQGGNQPQHF. Here the CDR3 DNA reads TGTGCCAGCTCAAAGGGACAGGGCGGAAATCAGCCCCAGCATTTT.

V gene TRBV12-5 combines with J gene TRBJ1-5; D is unclear. CDR1 LGHNT and CDR2 FRNRAP come from the germline V gene. Trimming cost V 6 bases and J 9 bases, with 12 bases left between them. The CDR3 has 12 amino acids. CDR3 coding DNA: TGTGCTAGTGGGGCGGTCTCCGGGCCCCAGCATTTT. It is translated as CASGAVSGPQHF.

The chain employs TRBV5-1 and TRBJ1-2, with TRBD1 identical over 10 bases. Germline V lookup: CDR1 SGHRS, CDR2 YFSETQ. The V segment lost 0 bases and the J segment 5 bases; nucleotides outside the gene matches: 1. The CDR3 is made up of 14 amino acids. CDR3 DNA sequence: TGCGCCAGCAGCTTGGGGACAGGGGGTTATGGCTACACCTTC. Its protein product is CASSLGTGGYGYTF.

The J gene is TRBJ1-6, the V gene TRBV5-6; D unclear. Trimming cost V 4 bases and J 1 base, with 9 bases left between them. CDR1 is SGHDT, CDR2 YYEEEE, per germline. The CDR3 consists of 15 residues. As DNA, the CDR3 is TGTGCCAGCAGCCCTAGAGGGTCCTATAATTCACCCCTCCACTTT. Translated: CASSPRGSYNSPLHF.

This chain uses TRBV7-2 with TRBJ2-5; unclear D gene. CDR3 length: 15 amino acids. Trimming took 0 bases from V and 2 from J, leaving 10 bases between them. CDR1 SGHTA and CDR2 FQGNSA come from the germline V gene. This chain's CDR3 is CASSLASVPQETQYF. DNA for the CDR3: TGTGCCAGCAGCTTAGCTTCAGTGCCTCAAGAGACCCAGTACTTC.

The chain has TRBV15 and TRBJ2-7; the match to TRBD1 covers 10 bases. This CDR3 is 15 amino acids long. Germline V CDR1 and CDR2: LNHNV, YYDKDF (reference sequence). The V gene end was trimmed by 2 bases and the J gene end by 4 bases; junction bases not matched to a gene: 5. CDR3 coding DNA: TGTGCCACCAGCAGAAACCGGGACAGGGGTTACGAGCAGTACTTC. Encoded protein: CATSRNRDRGYEQYF.

J is TRBJ2-2 and V is TRBV5-1, with 10 nucleotides matching TRBD2. J lost 4 bases, V lost 4 bases, and 7 bases had no gene match. Germline V gene sequence: CDR1 SGHRS, CDR2 YFSETQ. The CDR3 has 16 amino acids. The CDR3 nucleotides read TGCGCCAGCAGCGAAAGAGCGGGAGGGGGCACCGGGGAGCTGTTTTTT. Translation: CASSERAGGGTGELFF.

The chain joins TRBV20-1 to TRBJ1-4, with D possibly being TRBD1 (6 bases). V was shortened by 3 bases and J by 2 bases, with 7 bases between the two germline ends. This CDR3 is 13 amino acids long. CDR1 and CDR2 (germline): DFQATT, SNEGSKA (reference sequence). Here the CDR3 DNA reads TGCAGTGCTAGTCAGGGGACTAATGAAAAACTGTTTTTT. This translates into CSASQGTNEKLFF.

Only one count was recorded for this clone. V is TRBV10-1 and J is TRBJ2-2; D remains ambiguous. Germline V CDR1 and CDR2: WNHNN, SYGVQD (reference sequence). Trimming took off 0 bases at V and 4 bases at J, with 6 bases between the two ends. The length of the CDR3 is 14 residues. CDR3 sequence reads: CASSESRSTGELFF. For the CDR3, the DNA is TGCGCCAGCAGTGAGTCGAGATCCACCGGGGAGCTGTTTTTT.

In its sample, this clone was seen once. The V gene is TRBV7-2, the J gene TRBJ2-7, with D perhaps matching TRBD1 (6 bases). The germline gives CDR1 SGHTA, CDR2 FQGNSA. Trimming took 5 bases from V and 4 from J, leaving 15 bases between them. There are 14 residues in the CDR3. The CDR3 DNA sequence: TGTGCCAGCAGCGCAGGGACGGGACATTACGAGCAGTACTTC. Its translation: CASSAGTGHYEQYF. The entire variable domain, with the rest obtained from reference TRBV7-2 and TRBJ2-7, is as follows: GAGVSQSPSNKVTEKGKDVELRCDPISGHTALYWYRQSLGQGLEFLIYFQGNSAPDKSGLPSDRFSAERTGGSVSTLTIQRTQQEDSAVYLCASSAGTGHYEQYFGPGTRLTVT.

The genes are TRBV2 and TRBJ2-7, with 8 bases identical to TRBD2. The germline gives CDR1 SNHLY, CDR2 FYNNEI. J was trimmed by 1 base and V by 5 bases; bases with no gene match: 4. There are 14 residues in the CDR3. CDR3 nucleotide sequence: TGTGCCAGCAGTATAGCGGGATTTTCCTACGAGCAGTACTTC. It is translated as CASSIAGFSYEQYF.

This clone was detected many times. This chain connects TRBV6-1 to TRBJ2-3; 7 bases are shared with TRBD2. The V gene's germline CDR1 is MNHNS and CDR2 SASEGT. The CDR3 spans 17 residues. The junction had 11 bases not matched to a gene; V was cut back by 4 bases and J by 1 base. The DNA of the CDR3 is TGTGCCAGCAGTGGGGGCGGGCGGGGGAGAGGCACAGATACGCAGTATTTT. It translates to CASSGGGRGRGTDTQYF.

The chain recombines TRBV5-1 with TRBJ2-2; possible D gene TRBD1, 5 bases. The CDR3 sequence is 17 residues long. Trimming left V 3 bases short and J 3 bases short, with 18 bases between. The germline V gene has CDR1 SGHRS and CDR2 YFSETQ. CDR3 residues: CASSSNGAGLHTGELFF. CDR3 DNA: TGCGCCAGCAGCTCCAATGGGGCAGGGTTGCACACCGGGGAGCTGTTTTTT.

The V and J genes are TRBV27 and TRBJ2-1; D is possibly TRBD2 (6 bases). V shed 4 bases and J shed 0 bases, with 7 bases lying between them. Germline V gene lookup returns CDR1 MNHEY and CDR2 SMNVEV (reference sequence). CDR3 length: 14 residues. The CDR3 reads CASSWDSSYNEQFF. The CDR3 DNA sequence: TGTGCCAGCAGTTGGGACTCCTCCTACAATGAGCAGTTCTTC.

The chain has TRBV30 and TRBJ2-1, with a weak D call TRBD1 (6 bases). Germline CDR1 is GTSNPN and CDR2 is SVGIG (reference sequence). This CDR3 is 15 amino acids long. Trimming left V 1 base short and J 6 bases short, with 16 bases between. In DNA, the CDR3 is TGTGCCTGGAGTGGGGTGTTGGGGGCTGTCAATGAGCAGTTCTTC. It yields the protein CAWSGVLGAVNEQFF.

This clone was seen more than once but under ten times. This chain uses TRBV14 with TRBJ1-2, with D perhaps matching TRBD1 (5 bases). Per the germline V gene, CDR1 is SGHDN and CDR2 is FVKESK. Trimming cost V 3 bases and J 7 bases, with 12 bases left between them. This CDR3 has 13 amino acids. The CDR3, as DNA: TGTGCCAGCAGCCACCAGGGTTCGGGTGGCTACACCTTC. Translated, it gives CASSHQGSGGYTF.

This clone has more than one count but fewer than ten. V is TRBV6-4 and J is TRBJ2-3; no reliable D call. CDR1 is MRHNA and CDR2 is SNTAGT in the germline V gene. V lost 5 bases to trimming and J lost 0 bases, with 9 bases between them. The CDR3 loop spans 14 amino acids. As DNA, the CDR3 is TGTGCCAGCAGTCCAGGTTTTAGCACAGATACGCAGTATTTT. This sequence encodes CASSPGFSTDTQYF.

The V and J genes are TRBV12-5 and TRBJ2-7, with 10 bases matching TRBD2. Germline lookup yields CDR1 LGHNT and CDR2 FRNRAP. With V trimmed by 5 bases and J by 0 bases, 10 bases remained unmatched. The length of the CDR3 is 17 residues. The CDR3 DNA sequence: TGTGCTAGTGGTCCGACCGGAGGGACTAGCGCCTCCTACGAGCAGTACTTC. Translating gives CASGPTGGTSASYEQYF.

The V and J genes are TRBV7-7 and TRBJ2-2; 9 bases match TRBD1. V was pared by 1 base and J by 7 bases, with 4 bases of the junction left unmatched. The CDR3 spans 15 residues. Per the germline V gene, CDR1 is SSHAT and CDR2 is FNYEAQ (reference sequence). In DNA, the CDR3 is TGTGCCAGCAGCTTAGTACAGGGGGCTGGCGGGGAGCTGTTTTTT. This codes for CASSLVQGAGGELFF.

The chain employs TRBV6-5 and TRBJ1-1; 8 bases fit TRBD1. V was pared by 6 bases and J by 4 bases, with 7 bases of the junction left unmatched. Germline V gene lookup returns CDR1 MNHEY and CDR2 SVGAGI. The CDR3 has 14 residues. The CDR3 reads CASSKQGVGTEAFF. CDR3 sequence (DNA): TGTGCCAGCAGCAAACAGGGGGTAGGCACTGAAGCTTTCTTT.

The rearrangement links TRBV29-1 to TRBJ2-7; tentatively, D is TRBD1 (5 bases). Trimming took off 4 bases at V and 5 bases at J, with 9 bases between the two ends. Germline V CDR1 and CDR2: SQVTM, ANQGSEA. The CDR3 has 11 amino acids. Here the CDR3 reads CSVAQGNEQYF. As DNA, the CDR3 is TGCAGCGTTGCCCAGGGAAACGAGCAGTACTTC.

In its sample, this clone was seen a few times. This chain uses TRBV6-1 with TRBJ2-5; 13 bases align to TRBD2. This CDR3 comprises 16 residues. CDR1 and CDR2 (germline): MNHNS, SASEGT. The J segment lost 5 bases and the V segment lost 2 bases, leaving 5 bases of the junction unmatched. CDR3 loop: CASSEWTSGSSETQYF. The CDR3 coding sequence is TGTGCCAGCAGTGAATGGACTAGCGGGAGTTCGGAGACCCAGTACTTC.

The chain is built from TRBV19 and TRBJ2-7; 7 positions match TRBD2. The germline V gene has CDR1 LNHDA and CDR2 SQIVND (reference sequence). The CDR3 covers 13 residues. The junction had 4 bases not matched to a gene; V was cut back by 2 bases and J by 6 bases. The CDR3 nucleotides read TGTGCCAGTAGTATAAACCGGGAGGCCGAGCAGTACTTC. This translates into CASSINREAEQYF. The full variable domain, with the rest looked up from reference TRBV19 and TRBJ2-7, is DGGITQSPKYLFRKEGQNVTLSCEQNLNHDAMYWYRQDPGQGLRLIYYSQIVNDFQKGDIAEGYSVSREKKESFPLTVTSAQKNPTAFYLCASSINREAEQYFGPGTRLTVT.